This entry describes one TCR beta chain. V lost 6 bases to trimming and J lost 5 bases; unmatched junction nucleotides: 8. The CDR3 loop spans 14 amino acids. The data derive from a study of blood T cells in healthy people across ages. A second PCR of about 7 to 11 cycles used a sample-barcoded 5' primer and a J-beta primer mix. Every molecule of cDNA carried a tag from a template-switch adaptor with 12 random nucleotides. TCRdb reanalysed the 5' RACE reads using MiXCR and keeps one entry per CDR3 protein. The repertoire has around 670,000 distinct CDR3 sequences, about 30% of them found once; the top ten carry less than 20%.

The origin of this receptor is an elderly woman in good health. The gene calls are TRBV12-3 or TRBV12-4 and TRBJ2-7; 9 nucleotides align to TRBD2. Sequencing was carried out using blood. Written as DNA, the CDR3 is TGTGCCAGCAGCGTCCTAGCGGGACGGGACGAGCAGTACTTC. This gives the protein CASSVLAGRDEQYF.